This T cell receptor beta chain was observed in a study of T-cell reconstitution after alpha-beta-depleted transplantation in children. The CDR3 has 12 amino acids. CDR1 and CDR2 (germline): LGHNT, FRNRAP. Trimming pared 0 bases from V and 8 bases from J, leaving 5 bases between. General study results and limits: The main origin of T-cell counts and diversity one year after transplant was newly produced T cells. Some patients showed high day-60 TCRbeta diversity, which derived from surviving recipient T cells and thymic progenitors. Where alpha-beta T cells came from about two months after transplant was reportedly several hundred expanded graft clones.

The TCRbeta library was prepared with unique molecular identifiers. TCRdb re-derived calls from the PCR reads in MiXCR, one entry per CDR3 protein. The data hold 480,000 or so distinct CDR3 sequences, with 10% to 13% observed a single time. The sample holds a few counts of this clonotype. The antigen remains undetermined. The rearrangement joins TRBV12-5 to TRBJ2-1; D is ambiguous. This receptor was obtained from a child aged 2 to 10 with inherited bone marrow failure, due to receive a stem cell transplant. The specimen comprised PBMCs, sampled before TCRalphabeta/CD19-depleted stem cell transplant. The CDR3 region is CASGLVYDEQFF. The CDR3 nucleotides read TGTGCTAGTGGTTTGGTTTACGATGAGCAGTTCTTC.